This record covers a single TCR beta chain. The protocol was immunoSEQ multiplex PCR, while the TCRdb copy is restricted to in-frame clones and leaves out a portion. The sample shows about 180,000 clones, about 82% of them seen only once. This sample was included in a study of blood T cell repertoires in COVID-19. The germline V gene has CDR1 KGHSH and CDR2 LQKENI. Trimming left V 0 bases short and J 2 bases short, with 7 bases between. The CDR3 totals 14 residues. The J gene is TRBJ2-5, the V gene TRBV18; D unresolved. The clonotype comes from a man in his 70s with active or convalescent COVID-19. Sequenced input: peripheral blood. In DNA form, the CDR3 reads TGTGCCAGCTCACCACCCTCAGCGCAAGAGACCCAGTACTTC. Amino acid sequence: CASSPPSAQETQYF.